This T cell receptor (beta chain) was identified in a study of Ad26.COV2.S vaccination and SARS-CoV-2 variants. CDR3 length: 13 residues. V was pared by 7 bases and J by 5 bases, with 11 bases between. Germline V gene sequence: CDR1 SGHAT, CDR2 FQNNGV. Treatment described: roughly 20 received Ad26.COV2.S at low or high dose, single or two shots; 5 received placebo; per-sample allocation not given. All samples were drawn on day 63, counting from the first vaccine or placebo injection. Profiling relied on immunoSEQ multiplex PCR, and the TCRdb table lists in-frame clones only, not all of them. The table shows fewer than 400,000 clones, with about 86% occurring only once.

The sample in question was peripheral blood, obtained in a trial of Ad26.COV2.S vaccine versus placebo. This receptor was identified in a person between 18 and 59 years old who received the Ad26.COV2.S COVID-19 vaccine or a placebo. This chain joins TRBV11-2 and TRBJ1-4; unclear D gene. DNA for the CDR3: TGTGCCAGCACCCAACCCTCGAATGAAAAACTGTTTTTT. Protein product: CASTQPSNEKLFF.